These T cell receptor beta chains were read from a single sample in a study of blood T cell repertoires in COVID-19. Sequencing used immunoSEQ multiplex PCR; TCRdb keeps in-frame clones, though not all of them. The data contain over 200,000 clones, approximately 80% of them singletons. The sequenced sample was peripheral blood. The receptors derive from a woman aged 80 or over with active or convalescent COVID-19. The CDR3 runs from the conserved cysteine through the conserved F or W. The D gene is left open where the match is weak. The size field is filled for only some rows; it gives once, few, many or a size class.

j_call v_call clone_size d_call cdr3_nt cdr3_aa
TRBJ1-2 TRBV5-8 - - TGTGCCAGCTCACGACAGGAGAACTATGGCTACACCTTC CASSRQENYGYTF
TRBJ2-7 TRBV27 - TRBD1 TGTGCCAGTCGTTCGATGGGACAGGGTACCTACGAGCAGTACTTC CASRSMGQGTYEQYF
TRBJ2-3 TRBV9 - - TGTGCCAGCAGCATACACGCGCGAGGGACAACCACAGATACGCAGTATTTT CASSIHARGTTTDTQYF
TRBJ2-5 TRBV7-2 - - TGTGCCAGCAGCTTATTCGGAGGGCCGGAAGAGACCCAGTACTTC CASSLFGGPEETQYF
TRBJ1-5 TRBV30 once - TGTGCCTACGAGTTGCCGGGACCCTTGGGGGCTCAGCCCCAGCATTTT CAYELPGPLGAQPQHF
TRBJ1-1 TRBV19 - - TGTGCCAGTAGTATACGTGGGGGGTCTACTGAAGCTTTCTTT CASSIRGGSTEAFF
TRBJ2-5 TRBV6-2/TRBV6-3 - TRBD2 TGTGCCAGCAGTCTAGCGGGGGCTGAGACCCAGTACTTC CASSLAGAETQYF
TRBJ1-6 TRBV7-9 - - TGTGCCAGCAGCTTGGACAGTAATTCACCCCTCCACTTT CASSLDSNSPLHF
TRBJ1-2 TRBV7-2 once - TGTGCCAGCAGCACCCGAACTGTCCCAGGCTATGGCTACACCTTC CASSTRTVPGYGYTF
TRBJ1-6 TRBV10-3 - TRBD1 TGTGCCATCAGTGAACAGGGGACCTATAATTCACCCCTCCACTTT CAISEQGTYNSPLHF
TRBJ1-4 TRBV1 - - TGCACCAGCAGAACCGAACAGGGGACGAATGAAAAACTGTTTTTT CTSRTEQGTNEKLFF
TRBJ2-7 TRBV7-2 - - TGTGCCAGCAGCCGGAACCCGACAGGCCCATTCGAGCAGTACTTC CASSRNPTGPFEQYF
TRBJ2-3 TRBV5-6 - TRBD2 TGTGCCAGCAGCCTAGCGGGACAGAATACGCAGTATTTT CASSLAGQNTQYF
TRBJ2-1 TRBV6-5 - TRBD1 TGTGCCAGCAGCCGACAGGGGGGCACCTACAATGAGCAGTTCTTC CASSRQGGTYNEQFF
TRBJ2-2 TRBV10-1 once - TGCGCCAGCAGTGAGCGTAGGGACATTGACACCGGGGAGCTGTTTTTT CASSERRDIDTGELFF